This TCR beta chain was profiled in a study of a mutant IDH1 vaccine in newly diagnosed glioma. Background on the study: Vaccines were first given 4-6 weeks after radiotherapy alone, or with temozolomide cycles. Scheduled at week 35, visit V12 preceded visit V13, held at week 47. Treated patients showed a male proportion of approximately 62%, a female proportion of roughly 38%, and a mean age of approximately 40 years.

The CDR3 has 14 residues. The V end lost 1 base, the J end lost 7 bases, and 13 bases lay between the germline ends. Looked up from germline, CDR1 is SGHTA and CDR2 is FQGNSA. Time point denoted: week 47, end of study. Topical imiquimod was applied with each vaccine dose, which held 300 ug of mutant IDH1 20-mer peptide. About this clone: What it recognizes is unknown.

Data came from immunoSEQ multiplex PCR; TCRdb stores just in-frame clones and leaves some out. Among around 84,000 clones, 70% to 90% were seen once, and the ten largest hold about 5.7%. This chain links TRBV7-2 with TRBJ1-1; D call uncertain. The material sequenced was PBMCs, taken from a glioma patient whose treatment included an IDH1 peptide vaccine. This TCR derives from a man in his forties with glioma. CDR3: CASSLVFAGLEAFF. For the CDR3, the DNA is TGTGCCAGCAGCTTAGTTTTTGCAGGCCTTGAAGCTTTCTTT.